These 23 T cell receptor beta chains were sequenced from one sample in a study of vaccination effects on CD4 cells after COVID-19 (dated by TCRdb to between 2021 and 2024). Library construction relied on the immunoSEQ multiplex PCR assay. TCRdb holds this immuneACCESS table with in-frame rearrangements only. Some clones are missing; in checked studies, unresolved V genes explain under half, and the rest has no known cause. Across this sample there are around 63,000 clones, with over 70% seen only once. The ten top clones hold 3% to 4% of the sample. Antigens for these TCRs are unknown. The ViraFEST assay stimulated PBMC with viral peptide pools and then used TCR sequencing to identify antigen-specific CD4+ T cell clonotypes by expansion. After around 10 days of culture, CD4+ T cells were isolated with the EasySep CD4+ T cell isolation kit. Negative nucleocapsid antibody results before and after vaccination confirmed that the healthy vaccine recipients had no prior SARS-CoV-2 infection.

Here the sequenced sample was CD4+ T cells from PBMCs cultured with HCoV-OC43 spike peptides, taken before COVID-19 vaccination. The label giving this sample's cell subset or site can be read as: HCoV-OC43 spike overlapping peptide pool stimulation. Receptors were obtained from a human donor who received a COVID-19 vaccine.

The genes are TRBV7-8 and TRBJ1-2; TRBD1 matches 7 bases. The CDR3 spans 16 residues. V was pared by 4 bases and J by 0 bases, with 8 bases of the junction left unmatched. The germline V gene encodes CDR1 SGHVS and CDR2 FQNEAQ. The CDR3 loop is CASSYRAQGSNYGYTF. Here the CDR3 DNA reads TGTGCCAGCAGCTACAGGGCACAGGGGTCTAACTATGGCTACACCTTC.

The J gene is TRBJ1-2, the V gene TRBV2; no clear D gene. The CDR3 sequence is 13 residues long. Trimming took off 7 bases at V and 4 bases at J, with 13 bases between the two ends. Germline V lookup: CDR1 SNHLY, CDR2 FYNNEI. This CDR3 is CASNYGMGYGYTF. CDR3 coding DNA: TGTGCCAGCAATTATGGCATGGGCTATGGCTACACCTTC.

CDR3 sequence: CASSYSSQGQPQHF. CDR3 DNA: TGTGCCAGCAGTTACTCCTCCCAGGGTCAGCCCCAGCATTTT. The chain joins TRBV6-2 or TRBV6-3 to TRBJ1-5, with D possibly being TRBD1 (5 bases). V lost 0 bases to trimming and J lost 6 bases, with 9 bases between them. CDR1 and CDR2 from the germline V gene are MNHEY and SVGEGT. This CDR3 is 14 amino acids long.

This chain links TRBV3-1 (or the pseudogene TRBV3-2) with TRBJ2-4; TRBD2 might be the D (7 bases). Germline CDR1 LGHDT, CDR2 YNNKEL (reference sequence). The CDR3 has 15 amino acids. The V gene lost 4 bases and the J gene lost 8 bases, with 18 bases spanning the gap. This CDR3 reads CASSPRAGTKDIQYF. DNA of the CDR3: TGTGCCAGCAGCCCTAGAGCGGGGACAAAGGACATTCAGTACTTC.

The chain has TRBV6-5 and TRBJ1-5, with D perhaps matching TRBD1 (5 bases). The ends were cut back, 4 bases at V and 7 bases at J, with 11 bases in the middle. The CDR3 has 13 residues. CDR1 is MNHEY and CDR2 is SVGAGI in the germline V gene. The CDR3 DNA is TGTGCCAGCAGTTTCTGGCGGGGCCAGCCCCAGCATTTT. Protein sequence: CASSFWRGQPQHF.

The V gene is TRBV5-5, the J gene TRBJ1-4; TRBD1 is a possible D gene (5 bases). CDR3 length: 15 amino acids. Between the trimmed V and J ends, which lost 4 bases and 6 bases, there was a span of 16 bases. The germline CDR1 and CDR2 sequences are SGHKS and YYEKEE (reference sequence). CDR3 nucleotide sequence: TGTGCCAGCAGCCAAAGGGGTCGGGCGGATGAAAAACTGTTTTTT. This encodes CASSQRGRADEKLFF.

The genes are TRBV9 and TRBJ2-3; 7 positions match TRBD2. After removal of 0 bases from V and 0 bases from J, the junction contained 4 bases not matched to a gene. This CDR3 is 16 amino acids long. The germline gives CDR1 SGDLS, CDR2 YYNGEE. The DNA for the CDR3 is TGTGCCAGCAGCGTAGCCCCAGCGGGGAGCACAGATACGCAGTATTTT. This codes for CASSVAPAGSTDTQYF.

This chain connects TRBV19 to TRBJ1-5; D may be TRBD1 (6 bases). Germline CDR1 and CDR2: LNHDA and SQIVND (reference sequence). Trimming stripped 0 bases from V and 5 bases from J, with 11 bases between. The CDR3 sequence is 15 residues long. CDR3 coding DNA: TGTGCCAGTAGTATAGAGGCCAGGGGTCATCAGCCCCAGCATTTT. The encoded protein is CASSIEARGHQPQHF.

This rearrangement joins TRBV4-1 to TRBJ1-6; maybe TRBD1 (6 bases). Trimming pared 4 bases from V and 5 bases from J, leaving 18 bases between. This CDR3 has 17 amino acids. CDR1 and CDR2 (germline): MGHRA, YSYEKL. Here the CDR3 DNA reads TGCGCCAGCAGCCCCTCCCCCCAGGGGACCAATAATTCACCCCTCCACTTT. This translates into CASSPSPQGTNNSPLHF.

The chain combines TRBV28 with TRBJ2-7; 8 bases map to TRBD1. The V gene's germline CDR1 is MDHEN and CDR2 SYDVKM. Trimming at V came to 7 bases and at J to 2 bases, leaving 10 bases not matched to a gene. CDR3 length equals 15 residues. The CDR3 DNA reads TGTGCCAGCATTACCGGGACAGGCAAACCCTACGAGCAGTACGTC. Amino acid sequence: CASITGTGKPYEQYV.

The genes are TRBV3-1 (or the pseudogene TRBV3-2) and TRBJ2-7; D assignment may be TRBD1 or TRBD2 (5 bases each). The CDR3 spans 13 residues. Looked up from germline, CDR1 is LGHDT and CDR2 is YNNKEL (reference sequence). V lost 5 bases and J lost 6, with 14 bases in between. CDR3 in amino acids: CASSARGGSEQYV. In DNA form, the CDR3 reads TGTGCCAGCAGCGCCCGGGGCGGCAGCGAGCAGTACGTC.

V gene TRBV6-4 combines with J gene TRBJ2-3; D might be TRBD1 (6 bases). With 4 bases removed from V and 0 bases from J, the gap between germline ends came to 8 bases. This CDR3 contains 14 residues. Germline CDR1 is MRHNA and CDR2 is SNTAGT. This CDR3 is CASSVGASTDTQYF. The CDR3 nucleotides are TGTGCCAGCAGTGTGGGGGCCAGCACAGATACGCAGTATTTT.

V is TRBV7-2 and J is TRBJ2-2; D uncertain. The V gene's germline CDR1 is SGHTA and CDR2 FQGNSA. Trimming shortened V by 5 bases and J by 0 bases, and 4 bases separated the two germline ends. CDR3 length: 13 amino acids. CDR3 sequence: CASSRPNTGELFF. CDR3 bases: TGTGCCAGCAGCCGTCCGAACACCGGGGAGCTGTTTTTT.

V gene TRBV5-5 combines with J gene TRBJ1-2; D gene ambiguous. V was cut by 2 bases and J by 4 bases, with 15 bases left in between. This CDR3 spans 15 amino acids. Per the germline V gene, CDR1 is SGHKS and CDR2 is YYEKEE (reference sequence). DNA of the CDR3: TGTGCCAGCAGCTTAGCCCCGGCAGGCGCCTATGGCTACACCTTC. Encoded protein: CASSLAPAGAYGYTF.

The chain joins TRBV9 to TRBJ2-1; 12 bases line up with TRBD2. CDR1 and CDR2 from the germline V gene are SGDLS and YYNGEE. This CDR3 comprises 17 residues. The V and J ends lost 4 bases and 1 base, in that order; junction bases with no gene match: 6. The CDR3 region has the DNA TGTGCCAGCAGCCCGTGGACTAGCGGGGCGTCCTACAATGAGCAGTTCTTC. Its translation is CASSPWTSGASYNEQFF.

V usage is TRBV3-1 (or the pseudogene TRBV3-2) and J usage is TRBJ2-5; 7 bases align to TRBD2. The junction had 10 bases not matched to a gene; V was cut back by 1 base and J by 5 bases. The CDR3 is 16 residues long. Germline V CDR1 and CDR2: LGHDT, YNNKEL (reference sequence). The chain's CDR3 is CASSQASGEIMETQYF. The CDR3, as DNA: TGTGCCAGCAGCCAAGCCAGCGGGGAGATTATGGAGACCCAGTACTTC.

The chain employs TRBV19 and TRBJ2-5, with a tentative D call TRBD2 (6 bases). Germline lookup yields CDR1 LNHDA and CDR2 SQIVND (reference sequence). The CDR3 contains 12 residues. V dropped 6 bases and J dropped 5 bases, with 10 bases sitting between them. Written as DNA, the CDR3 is TGTGCCAGTAGCGGGGGATCCGAGACCCAGTACTTC. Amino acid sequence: CASSGGSETQYF.

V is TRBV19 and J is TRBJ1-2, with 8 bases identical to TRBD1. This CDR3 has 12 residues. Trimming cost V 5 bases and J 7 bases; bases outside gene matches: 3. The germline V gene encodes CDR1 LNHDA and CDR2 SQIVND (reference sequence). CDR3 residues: CASSPGGGGYTF. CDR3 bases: TGTGCCAGTAGTCCAGGGGGCGGTGGCTACACCTTC.

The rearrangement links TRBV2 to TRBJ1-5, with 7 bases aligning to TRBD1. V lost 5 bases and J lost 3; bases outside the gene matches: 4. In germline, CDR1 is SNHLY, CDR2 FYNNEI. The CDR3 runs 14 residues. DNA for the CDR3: TGTGCCAGCAGTCTGGGACAGTACAATCAGCCCCAGCATTTT. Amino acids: CASSLGQYNQPQHF. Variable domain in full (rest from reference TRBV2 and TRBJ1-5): EPEVTQTPSHQVTQMGQEVILRCVPISNHLYFYWYRQILGQKVEFLVSFYNNEISEKSEIFDDQFSVERPDGSNFTLKIRSTKLEDSAMYFCASSLGQYNQPQHFGDGTRLSIL.

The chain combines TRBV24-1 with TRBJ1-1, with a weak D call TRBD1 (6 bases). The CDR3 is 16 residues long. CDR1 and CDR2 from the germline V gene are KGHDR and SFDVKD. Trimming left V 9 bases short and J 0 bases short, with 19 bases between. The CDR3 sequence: CATRRGGMEMNTEAFF. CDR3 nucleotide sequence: TGTGCCACCCGGAGAGGGGGGATGGAGATGAACACTGAAGCTTTCTTT.

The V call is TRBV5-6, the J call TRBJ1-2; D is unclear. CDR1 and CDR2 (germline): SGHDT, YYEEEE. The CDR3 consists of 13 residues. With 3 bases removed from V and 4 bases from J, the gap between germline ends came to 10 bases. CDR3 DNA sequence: TGTGCCAGCAGCTATGACGGTCTCTATGGCTACACCTTC. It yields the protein CASSYDGLYGYTF.

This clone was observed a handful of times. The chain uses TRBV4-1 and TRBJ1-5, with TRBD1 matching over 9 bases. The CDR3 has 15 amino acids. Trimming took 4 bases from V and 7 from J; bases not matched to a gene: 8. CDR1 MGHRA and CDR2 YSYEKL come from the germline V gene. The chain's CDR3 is CASSPEQGAGQPQHF. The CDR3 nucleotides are TGCGCCAGCAGCCCCGAACAGGGGGCGGGGCAGCCCCAGCATTTT.

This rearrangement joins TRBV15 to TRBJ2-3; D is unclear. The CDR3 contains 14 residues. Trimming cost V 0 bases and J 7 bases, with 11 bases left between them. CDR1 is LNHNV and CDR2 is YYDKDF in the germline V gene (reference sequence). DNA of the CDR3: TGTGCCACCAGCAGAGATCTTGGTTCCTATACGCAGTATTTT. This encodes CATSRDLGSYTQYF.